This note documents a single T cell receptor (beta chain) sequence. Libraries were prepared by immunoSEQ multiplex PCR; TCRdb keeps only in-frame clonotypes and omits some of them. The table has over 150,000 clones, 75% to 80% seen once; the top ten hold about 28%. This specimen belongs to a study of blood T cell repertoires in COVID-19. The clonotype originates from a woman in her 70s with acute or convalescent COVID-19. The material sequenced was peripheral blood.

CDR3: CASSPDIGWGNTIYF. CDR3 coding DNA: TGTGCCAGCTCACCCGACATAGGCTGGGGAAACACCATATATTTT. The genes are TRBV18 and TRBJ1-3; D is ambiguous. The CDR3 contains 15 residues. V gave up 3 bases and J gave up 4 bases, with 13 bases separating them. The V gene's germline CDR1 is KGHSH and CDR2 LQKENI.